These T cell receptor beta chains were read from a single sample in a study of technical replicates of blood from a handful of donors. Sequencing was performed with immunoSEQ multiplex PCR; in TCRdb, only in-frame clones are kept and a portion is missing. The table shows around 64,000 clones, with around 95% occurring only once. Sequencing was performed on PBMCs. The receptor set was obtained from a human donor in good health. Some clones in this sample may be carry-over from other donors' samples. CDR3s include the opening cysteine and the closing phenylalanine or tryptophan. Each record gives: V gene, CDR3 protein.

V gene: TRBV5-4
CDR3 protein: CASSLQGFTYNEQFF

V gene: TRBV10-3
CDR3 protein: CAISEDRGDQPQHF

V gene: TRBV28
CDR3 protein: CASSSSGLYTDTQYF

V gene: TRBV4-2
CDR3 protein: CASSQDSRVWTEAFF

V gene: TRBV18
CDR3 protein: CASSRLQENTEAFF

V gene: TRBV7-9
CDR3 protein: CASSLALRGGDNEQFF

V gene: TRBV14
CDR3 protein: CASSQSGKASGANVLTF

V gene: TRBV7-9
CDR3 protein: CASSRTTAQETQYF

V gene: TRBV6-5
CDR3 protein: CASSLGGVEDTQYF

V gene: TRBV30
CDR3 protein: CAWSGASFTDTQYF

V gene: TRBV6-7
CDR3 protein: CASSQGTPNTEAFF

V gene: TRBV7-2
CDR3 protein: CASSHSGSMGYEQYF

V gene: TRBV2
CDR3 protein: CASSEATTGKNEQFF

V gene: TRBV6-6
CDR3 protein: CAIASGRYTDTQYF

V gene: TRBV2
CDR3 protein: CASSERGGYNEQFF

V gene: TRBV7-9
CDR3 protein: CASSLAPGQASSYNEQFF

V gene: TRBV5-1
CDR3 protein: CASTPGGGASYNEQFF

V gene: TRBV6-5
CDR3 protein: CASSSGSTRFNYGYTF

V gene: TRBV19
CDR3 protein: CASSRQGYNEKLFF

V gene: TRBV5-8
CDR3 protein: CASSSTGNSNQPQHF

V gene: TRBV6-5
CDR3 protein: CASSYSSGRTEAFF

V gene: TRBV19
CDR3 protein: CASSLTIGDQPQHF

V gene: TRBV5-1
CDR3 protein: CASSLEDRDYGYTF

V gene: TRBV7-9
CDR3 protein: CASRKGSYEQYF

V gene: TRBV5-1
CDR3 protein: CASSPNAGGTQETQYF

V gene: TRBV19
CDR3 protein: CATKGGLASSEQFF

V gene: TRBV10-3
CDR3 protein: CAISVGTGEQYF

V gene: TRBV2
CDR3 protein: CASSAAGRYEQYF

V gene: TRBV7-9
CDR3 protein: CASKQGSSYNSPLHF

V gene: TRBV7-9
CDR3 protein: CASSLGGLAGSGYTF

V gene: TRBV19
CDR3 protein: CASSSGQGSKEQYF

V gene: TRBV7-2
CDR3 protein: CASSFGSGGPDGQFF

V gene: TRBV13
CDR3 protein: CASSQGTWTYNEQFF

V gene: TRBV27
CDR3 protein: CASRTGRGNYGYTF

V gene: TRBV27
CDR3 protein: CASSFRLQGAYGYTF

V gene: TRBV11-3
CDR3 protein: CASSSEVTSGGEANTGELFF

V gene: TRBV27
CDR3 protein: CASRVGGIGLADGYTF

V gene: TRBV4-2
CDR3 protein: CASSPSGTSGGLSSYEQYF